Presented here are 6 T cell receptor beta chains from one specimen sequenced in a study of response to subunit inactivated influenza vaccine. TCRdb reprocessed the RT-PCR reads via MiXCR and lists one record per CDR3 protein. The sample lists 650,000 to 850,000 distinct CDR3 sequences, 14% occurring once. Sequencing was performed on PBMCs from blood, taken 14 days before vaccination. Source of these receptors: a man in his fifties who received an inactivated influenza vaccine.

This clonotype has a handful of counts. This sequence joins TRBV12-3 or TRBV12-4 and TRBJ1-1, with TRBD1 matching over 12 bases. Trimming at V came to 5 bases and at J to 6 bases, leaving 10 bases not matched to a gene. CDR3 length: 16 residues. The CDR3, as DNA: TGTGCCAGCAGTAGGGGACAGGGGGCGCTTAAGGCTGAAGCTTTCTTT. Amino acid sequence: CASSRGQGALKAEAFF.

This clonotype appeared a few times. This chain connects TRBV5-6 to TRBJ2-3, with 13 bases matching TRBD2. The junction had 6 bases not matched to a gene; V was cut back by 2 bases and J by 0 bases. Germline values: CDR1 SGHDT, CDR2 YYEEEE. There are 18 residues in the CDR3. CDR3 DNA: TGTGCCAGCAGCTTCGGACTAGCGGGGGTACGGAGCACAGATACGCAGTATTTT. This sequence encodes CASSFGLAGVRSTDTQYF. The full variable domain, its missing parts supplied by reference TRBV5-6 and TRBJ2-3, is DAGVTQSPTHLIKTRGQQVTLRCSPKSGHDTVSWYQQALGQGPQFIFQYYEEEERQRGNFPDRFSGHQFPNYSSELNVNALLLGDSALYLCASSFGLAGVRSTDTQYFGPGTRLTVL.

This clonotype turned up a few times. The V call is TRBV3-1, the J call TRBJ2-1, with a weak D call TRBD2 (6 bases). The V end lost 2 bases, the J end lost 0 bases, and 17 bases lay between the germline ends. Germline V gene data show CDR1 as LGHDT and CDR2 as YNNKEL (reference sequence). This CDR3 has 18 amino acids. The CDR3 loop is CASSQFSTSSVSYNEQFF. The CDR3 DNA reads TGTGCCAGCAGCCAATTCTCCACTAGCTCGGTCTCCTACAATGAGCAGTTCTTC.

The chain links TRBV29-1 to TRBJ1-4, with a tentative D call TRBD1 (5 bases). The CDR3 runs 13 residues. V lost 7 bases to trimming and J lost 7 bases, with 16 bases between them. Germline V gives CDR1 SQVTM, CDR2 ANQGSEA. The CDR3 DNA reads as TGCAGCGGGCAAGGTCCCCAGGGTGAAAAACTGTTTTTT. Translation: CSGQGPQGEKLFF. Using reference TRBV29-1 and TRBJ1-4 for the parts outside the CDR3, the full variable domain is SAVISQKPSRDICQRGTSLTIQCQVDSQVTMMFWYRQQPGQSLTLIATANQGSEATYESGFVIDKFPISRPNLTFSTLTVSNMSPEDSSIYLCSGQGPQGEKLFFGSGTQLSVL.

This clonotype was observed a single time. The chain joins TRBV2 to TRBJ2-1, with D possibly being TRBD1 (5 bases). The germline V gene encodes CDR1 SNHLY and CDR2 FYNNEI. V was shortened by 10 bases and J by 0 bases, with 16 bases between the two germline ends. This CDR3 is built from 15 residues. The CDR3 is CATLQDSSSYNEQFF. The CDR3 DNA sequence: TGTGCCACCCTACAGGATTCGAGCTCCTACAATGAGCAGTTCTTC.

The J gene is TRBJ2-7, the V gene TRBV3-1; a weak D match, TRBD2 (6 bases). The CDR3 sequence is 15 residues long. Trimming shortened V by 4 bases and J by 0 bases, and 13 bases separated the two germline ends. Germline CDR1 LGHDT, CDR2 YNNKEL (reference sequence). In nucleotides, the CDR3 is TGTGCCAGCAGCCCGGGACTCCACAGCTCCTACGAGCAGTACTTC. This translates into CASSPGLHSSYEQYF.